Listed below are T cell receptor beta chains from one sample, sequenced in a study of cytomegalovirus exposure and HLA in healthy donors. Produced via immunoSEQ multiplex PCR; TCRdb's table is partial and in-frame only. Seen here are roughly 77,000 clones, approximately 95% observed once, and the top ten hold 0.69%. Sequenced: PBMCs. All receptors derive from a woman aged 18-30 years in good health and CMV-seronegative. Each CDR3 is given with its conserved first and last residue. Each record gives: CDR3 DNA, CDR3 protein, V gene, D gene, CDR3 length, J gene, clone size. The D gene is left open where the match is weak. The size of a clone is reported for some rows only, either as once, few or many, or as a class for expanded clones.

TGCGCCAGCAGCCAAGCACTAGCGGGGTTGAACGAGCAGTACTTC,CASSQALAGLNEQYF,TRBV4-1,TRBD2,15,TRBJ2-7,NA
TGTGCCAGCGGGCAGGGGGCAAGGTACACTGAAGCTTTCTTT,CASGQGARYTEAFF,TRBV6-1,TRBD1,14,TRBJ1-1,NA
TGTGCCAGCAGCTTAGACTGGTCCCAGGGGGTTCGATTGCGTCTCACCTTC,CASSLDWSQGVRLRLTF,TRBV7-9,TRBD1,17,TRBJ1-2,once
TGCGCCAGCAGTGCAGGGGCGCAAACTGAAGCTTTCTTT,CASSAGAQTEAFF,TRBV10-1,NA,13,TRBJ1-1,NA
TGTGCCAGCAGCGTAGTAGTAGGAGGCGGCTACACCTTC,CASSVVVGGGYTF,TRBV9,NA,13,TRBJ1-2,once
TGTGCCAGCTCACCACCGAGGTCAGGGGGTCGGTTGGATGAGCAGTTCTTC,CASSPPRSGGRLDEQFF,TRBV18,TRBD1,17,TRBJ2-1,NA
TGTGCCTGGAGTCCAGGGGGCCCTTATGGCTACACCTTC,CAWSPGGPYGYTF,TRBV30,TRBD1,13,TRBJ1-2,once
TGTGCCAGCAGTCGTCCCGGTGTTACTATCAATGAGCAGTTCTTC,CASSRPGVTINEQFF,TRBV6-5,NA,15,TRBJ2-1,NA
TGTGCCAGCAGCTCCCTGACAGGGTTTTATAGCAATCAGCCCCAGCATTTT,CASSSLTGFYSNQPQHF,TRBV28,TRBD1,17,TRBJ1-5,NA
TGTGCCAGCAGCAAACAGGTTACGGATGACACCGGGGAGCTGTTTTTT,CASSKQVTDDTGELFF,TRBV7-9,NA,16,TRBJ2-2,NA
TGCGCCAGCAGCTTGGCCTGGAGCTACAATGAGCAGTTCTTC,CASSLAWSYNEQFF,TRBV5-1,NA,14,TRBJ2-1,NA
TGTGCCAGTAGTGCCCCGGGGACAGGGGTACGCGAGCAGTACTTC,CASSAPGTGVREQYF,TRBV19,TRBD1,15,TRBJ2-7,NA
TGTGCCAGCAGTGTGGGACTAGCGGGTCGCGAGACCCAGTACTTC,CASSVGLAGRETQYF,TRBV2,TRBD2,15,TRBJ2-5,NA
TGTGCCAGCAGCTTACAAGTATCAATTCACTCTTTCGAGACCCAGTACTTC,CASSLQVSIHSFETQYF,TRBV7-8,NA,17,TRBJ2-5,once
TGTGCCAGCAGCTTGGCCGGGACTAGCGCACAACGCGAGCAGTACTTC,CASSLAGTSAQREQYF,TRBV7-2,TRBD2,16,TRBJ2-7,once
TGTGCCAGCAGTCCGGGTAATGAGCAGTTCTTC,CASSPGNEQFF,TRBV7-2,NA,11,TRBJ2-1,NA
TGTGCCAGCAGCTCCAGGGTCCTGGCCGGTCGGGGGGAGCTGTTTTTT,CASSSRVLAGRGELFF,TRBV5-8,NA,16,TRBJ2-2,NA
TGTGCCATCACCATAGCGGGGGGGAGCAATGAGCAGTTCTTC,CAITIAGGSNEQFF,TRBV10-3,TRBD2,14,TRBJ2-1,NA
TGTGCCAGCAGCTTTGCGGGAGTGGACGAGCAGTACTTC,CASSFAGVDEQYF,TRBV5-4,TRBD2,13,TRBJ2-7,NA
TGTGCCAGTAGTAGCGGTTCCCGGGGCTATGGCTACACCTTC,CASSSGSRGYGYTF,TRBV19,NA,14,TRBJ1-2,NA
TGTGCCAGCAGATGGAGGCGGGACGGCTTGAACACCGGGGAGCTGTTTTTT,CASRWRRDGLNTGELFF,TRBV5-6,NA,17,TRBJ2-2,NA
TGCGCCAGCAGCCAAGACGATGGAGGACCCACAGAGACCCAGTACTTC,CASSQDDGGPTETQYF,TRBV4-3,NA,16,TRBJ2-5,NA
TGTGCCAGCAGCCCAATGCAGGGGAGTGATCAGCCCCAGCATTTT,CASSPMQGSDQPQHF,TRBV7-9,NA,15,TRBJ1-5,once
TGTGCCAGTAGTATAGTGGGCTACAGGGACACTGAAGCTTTCTTT,CASSIVGYRDTEAFF,TRBV19,NA,15,TRBJ1-1,once
TGTGCCTGGAGAAGGCGGGAGAATGATGGGGCCAACGTCCTGACTTTC,CAWRRRENDGANVLTF,TRBV30,TRBD2,16,TRBJ2-6,NA
TGTGCCAGCAGTCCGAAACTAGTCTTTAAAGAGACCCAGTACTTC,CASSPKLVFKETQYF,TRBV2,NA,15,TRBJ2-5,NA
TGCGCCAGCAGCCGCCTGACTAGCCACAATGAGCAGTTCTTC,CASSRLTSHNEQFF,TRBV4-1,TRBD2,14,TRBJ2-1,once
TGTGCCAGCAGCTTAGCGCGCGGAGGGGAGGCTTTCTTT,CASSLARGGEAFF,TRBV7-9,NA,13,TRBJ1-1,NA
TGTGCCAGCAGCTTGGCGGGGCTAGCGGGAGTACAGACCCAGTACTTC,CASSLAGLAGVQTQYF,TRBV11-2,TRBD2,16,TRBJ2-5,NA
TGTGCCAGCAGCCGGGGCGGGAGGACAGATACGCAGTATTTT,CASSRGGRTDTQYF,TRBV9,TRBD2,14,TRBJ2-3,NA
TGTGCCAGCCAGCGGGGGCGGGACACCGGGGAGCTGTTTTTT,CASQRGRDTGELFF,TRBV6-1,TRBD2,14,TRBJ2-2,NA
TGTGCCATCAGTGAGTCATATAAGGGGACTAGTCCCTACGAGCAGTACTTC,CAISESYKGTSPYEQYF,TRBV10-3,TRBD2,17,TRBJ2-7,few
TGTGCCAGCAGCCTGGGATTGGGGGCGGGTGGTGTCTCCTACGAGCAGTACTTC,CASSLGLGAGGVSYEQYF,TRBV5-5,NA,18,TRBJ2-7,NA
TGTGCCAGCAGGCAGGGGGCTGAAGGCTACACCTTC,CASRQGAEGYTF,TRBV2,TRBD1,12,TRBJ1-2,NA
TGTGCCATCACGGACAGGGCTAACACTGAAGCTTTCTTT,CAITDRANTEAFF,TRBV10-3,TRBD1,13,TRBJ1-1,NA
TGCGCCAGCAGTGAGCATTGGGGCGGGAAAGAGCAGTTCTTC,CASSEHWGGKEQFF,TRBV10-1,NA,14,TRBJ2-1,NA
TGTGCCAGCTACAGAAGCGGGAGTCTTGGTACGCAGTATTTT,CASYRSGSLGTQYF,TRBV18,TRBD2,14,TRBJ2-3,NA
TGTGCTAGTGGTTTGACGACAGGATTTCAGCCCCAGCATTTT,CASGLTTGFQPQHF,TRBV12-5,NA,14,TRBJ1-5,NA
TGTGCCAGCAGCGTAGCAGCGGGAGTACTTAATGAGCAGTTCTTC,CASSVAAGVLNEQFF,TRBV9,TRBD2,15,TRBJ2-1,NA
TGTGCCAGCAGTTTCTTCCCTCAGGGAAGGAATGAGCAGTTCTTC,CASSFFPQGRNEQFF,TRBV28,NA,15,TRBJ2-1,NA
TGTGCCAGCAGTGGGGACAGGGGGAGAACAGATACGCAGTATTTT,CASSGDRGRTDTQYF,TRBV6-1,TRBD1,15,TRBJ2-3,NA
TGTGCCAGCAGCGCCACAGGGGGATCCTACAATGAGCAGTTCTTC,CASSATGGSYNEQFF,TRBV9,TRBD1,15,TRBJ2-1,NA
TGTGCCATCAGTGAGTCTGGCGGGAGCGGCACAGATACGCAGTATTTT,CAISESGGSGTDTQYF,TRBV10-3,TRBD2,16,TRBJ2-3,once
TGCAGCGTTGACGGGACAGGGGCACTAAGTTCATATGGCTACACCTTC,CSVDGTGALSSYGYTF,TRBV29-1,TRBD1,16,TRBJ1-2,NA
TGCGCCAGCAGCCCGGGCGGAGGACCCGCGGGTGATGAGCAGTTCTTC,CASSPGGGPAGDEQFF,TRBV5-1,NA,16,TRBJ2-1,NA
TGTGCCAGCTCACCACGGTCCGGGACAGGCTCCTACGAGCAGTACTTC,CASSPRSGTGSYEQYF,TRBV18,TRBD1,16,TRBJ2-7,NA
TGTGCCAGCAGCTTGGGGAACAGAGACTCCTATAATTCACCCCTCCACTTT,CASSLGNRDSYNSPLHF,TRBV5-4,NA,17,TRBJ1-6,NA
TGTGCCAGCAGCTCTTTAGCGGGAGGGAAGGGCGAGCAGTACTTC,CASSSLAGGKGEQYF,TRBV5-6,TRBD2,15,TRBJ2-7,few
TGTGCCAGCTCCGAGGCTACAGGATTCTATGGCTACACCTTC,CASSEATGFYGYTF,TRBV2,NA,14,TRBJ1-2,NA
TGTGCCAGCAGCCCCGGGACTAGCGGGGGGACCTACGAGCAGTACTTC,CASSPGTSGGTYEQYF,TRBV7-2,TRBD2,16,TRBJ2-7,NA
TGCGCCAGCAGCCGACTTAGATTATCAGATACGCAGTATTTT,CASSRLRLSDTQYF,TRBV4-3,NA,14,TRBJ2-3,NA
TGTGCCAGTAGTATTGGACAGGGGAACACTGAAGCTTTCTTT,CASSIGQGNTEAFF,TRBV19,TRBD1,14,TRBJ1-1,NA
TGTGCCAGCAGCACAACTTCAGGGTTTTGGTGGGGCTACACCTTC,CASSTTSGFWWGYTF,TRBV28,NA,15,TRBJ1-2,NA
TGTGCCAGCAGTGCGGCGGGAATCTCTGAAGCTTTCTTT,CASSAAGISEAFF,TRBV6-1,NA,13,TRBJ1-1,NA
TGCGCCAGCAGCCAAGCGGGCACTGAAGCTTTCTTT,CASSQAGTEAFF,TRBV4-1,NA,12,TRBJ1-1,NA
TGTGCCAGCAGTTACAGCGGGGGGGCCACAGATACGCAGTATTTT,CASSYSGGATDTQYF,TRBV6-5,TRBD2,15,TRBJ2-3,NA
TGTGCCAGCAGCCGGACTAGCGGGAAGAAGACCCAGTACTTC,CASSRTSGKKTQYF,TRBV5-4,TRBD2,14,TRBJ2-5,NA
TGTGCCAGCAGCCTCGGGAGTAACACTGAAGCTTTCTTT,CASSLGSNTEAFF,TRBV7-9,NA,13,TRBJ1-1,NA
TGTGCCAGCAGCTCCGCGGGGGGGTTTACTGGAAACACCATATATTTT,CASSSAGGFTGNTIYF,TRBV5-5,NA,16,TRBJ1-3,NA
TGTGCCAGCAGCTTAGACTCGGACGTCGGAGGAGAGGAGCAGTACTTC,CASSLDSDVGGEEQYF,TRBV11-2,NA,16,TRBJ2-7,NA